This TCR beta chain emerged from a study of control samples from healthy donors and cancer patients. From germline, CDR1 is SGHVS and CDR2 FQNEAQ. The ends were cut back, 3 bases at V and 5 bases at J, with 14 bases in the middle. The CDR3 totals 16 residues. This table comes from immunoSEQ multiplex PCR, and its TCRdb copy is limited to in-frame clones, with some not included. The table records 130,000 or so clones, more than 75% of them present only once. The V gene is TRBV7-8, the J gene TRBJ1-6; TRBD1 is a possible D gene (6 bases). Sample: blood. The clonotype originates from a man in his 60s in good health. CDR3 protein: CASSFSGTLNNSPLHF. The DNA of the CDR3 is TGTGCCAGCAGCTTCTCCGGGACACTGAATAATTCACCCCTCCACTTT.